The sequence of this T cell receptor beta chain was determined in a study of early T cells in non-severe SARS-CoV-2 infection. Whole-study context: Sequencing targeted bulk RNA from unsorted whole blood, leaving chains unpaired. Overall study results and limits: Anti-spike CD8 responses were favored by VDJdb matching, which missed private and CD4 specificities.

The CDR3 has 14 residues. Per germline, CDR1 MNHEY and CDR2 SVGEGT. V lost 4 bases, J lost 3 bases, and 13 bases lay in between. As regards this clonotype: Its antigen is unidentified.

The protocol attached unique molecular identifiers to individual cDNA molecules. One entry per CDR3 protein results from TCRdb running MiXCR on the 5' RACE reads. The table includes approximately 80,000 distinct CDR3 sequences, over 9% detected once. The chain recombines TRBV6-2 or TRBV6-3 with TRBJ2-7, with D perhaps TRBD1 (5 bases). This sample comprised whole blood, obtained at baseline. The clonotype was recovered from an adult who was a healthcare worker with PCR-confirmed SARS-CoV-2 infection or an uninfected control (not recorded which). CDR3 bases: TGTGCCAGCAGTTCAACAGGATCGGGCTACGAGCAGTACTTC. Its protein product is CASSSTGSGYEQYF.